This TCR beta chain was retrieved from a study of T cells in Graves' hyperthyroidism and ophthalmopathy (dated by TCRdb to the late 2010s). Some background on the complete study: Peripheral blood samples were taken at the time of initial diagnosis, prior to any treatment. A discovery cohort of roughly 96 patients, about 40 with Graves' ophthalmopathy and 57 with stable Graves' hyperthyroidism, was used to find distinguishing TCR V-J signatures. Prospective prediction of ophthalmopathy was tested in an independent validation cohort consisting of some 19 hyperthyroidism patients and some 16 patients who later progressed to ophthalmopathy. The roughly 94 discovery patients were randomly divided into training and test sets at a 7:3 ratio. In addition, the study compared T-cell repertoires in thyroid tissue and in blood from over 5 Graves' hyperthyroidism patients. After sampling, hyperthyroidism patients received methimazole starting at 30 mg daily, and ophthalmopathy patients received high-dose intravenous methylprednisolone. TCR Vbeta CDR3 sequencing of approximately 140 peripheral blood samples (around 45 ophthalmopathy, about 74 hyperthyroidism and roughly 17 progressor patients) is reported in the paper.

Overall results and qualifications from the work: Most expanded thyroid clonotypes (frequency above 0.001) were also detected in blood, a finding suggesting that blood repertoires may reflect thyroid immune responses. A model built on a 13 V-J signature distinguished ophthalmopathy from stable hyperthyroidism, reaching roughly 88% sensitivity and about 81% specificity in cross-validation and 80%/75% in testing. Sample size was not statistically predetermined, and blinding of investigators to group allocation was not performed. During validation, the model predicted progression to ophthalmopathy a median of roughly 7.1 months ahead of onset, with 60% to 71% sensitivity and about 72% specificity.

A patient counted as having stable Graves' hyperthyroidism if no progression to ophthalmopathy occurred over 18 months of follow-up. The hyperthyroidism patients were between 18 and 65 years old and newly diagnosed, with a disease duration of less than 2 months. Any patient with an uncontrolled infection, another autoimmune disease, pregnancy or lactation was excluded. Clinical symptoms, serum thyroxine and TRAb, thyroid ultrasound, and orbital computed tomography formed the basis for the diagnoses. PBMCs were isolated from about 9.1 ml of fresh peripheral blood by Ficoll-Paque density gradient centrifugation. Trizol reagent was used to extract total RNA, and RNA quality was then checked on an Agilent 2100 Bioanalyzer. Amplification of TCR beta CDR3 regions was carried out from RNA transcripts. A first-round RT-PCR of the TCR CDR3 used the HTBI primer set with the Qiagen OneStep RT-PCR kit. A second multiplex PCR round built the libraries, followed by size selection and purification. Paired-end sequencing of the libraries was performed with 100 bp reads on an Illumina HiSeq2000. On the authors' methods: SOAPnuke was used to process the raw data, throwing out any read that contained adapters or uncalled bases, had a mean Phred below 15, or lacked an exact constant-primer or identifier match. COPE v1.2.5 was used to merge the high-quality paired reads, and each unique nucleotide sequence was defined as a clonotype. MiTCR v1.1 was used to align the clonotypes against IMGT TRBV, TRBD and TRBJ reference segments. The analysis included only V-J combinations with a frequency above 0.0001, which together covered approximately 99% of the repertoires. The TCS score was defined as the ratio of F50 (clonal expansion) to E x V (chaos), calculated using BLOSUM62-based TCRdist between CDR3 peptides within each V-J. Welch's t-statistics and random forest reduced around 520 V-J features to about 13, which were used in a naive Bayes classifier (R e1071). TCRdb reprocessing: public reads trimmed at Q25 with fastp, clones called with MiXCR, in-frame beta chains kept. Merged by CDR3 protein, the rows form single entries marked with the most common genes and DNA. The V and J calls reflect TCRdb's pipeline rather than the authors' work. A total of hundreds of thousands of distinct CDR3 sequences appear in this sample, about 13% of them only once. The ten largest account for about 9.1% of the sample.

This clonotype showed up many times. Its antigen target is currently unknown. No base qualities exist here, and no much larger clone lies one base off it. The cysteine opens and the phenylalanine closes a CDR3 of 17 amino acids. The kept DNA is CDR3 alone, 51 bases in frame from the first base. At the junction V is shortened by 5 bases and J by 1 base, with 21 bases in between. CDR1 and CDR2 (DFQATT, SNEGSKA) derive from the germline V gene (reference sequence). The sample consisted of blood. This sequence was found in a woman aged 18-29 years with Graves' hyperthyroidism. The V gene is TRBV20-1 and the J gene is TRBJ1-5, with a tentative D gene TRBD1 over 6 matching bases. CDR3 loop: CSAPAGGPQRSNQPQHF. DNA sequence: TGCAGTGCTCCGGCCGGGGGGCCTCAGAGGAGCAATCAGCCCCAGCATTTT.